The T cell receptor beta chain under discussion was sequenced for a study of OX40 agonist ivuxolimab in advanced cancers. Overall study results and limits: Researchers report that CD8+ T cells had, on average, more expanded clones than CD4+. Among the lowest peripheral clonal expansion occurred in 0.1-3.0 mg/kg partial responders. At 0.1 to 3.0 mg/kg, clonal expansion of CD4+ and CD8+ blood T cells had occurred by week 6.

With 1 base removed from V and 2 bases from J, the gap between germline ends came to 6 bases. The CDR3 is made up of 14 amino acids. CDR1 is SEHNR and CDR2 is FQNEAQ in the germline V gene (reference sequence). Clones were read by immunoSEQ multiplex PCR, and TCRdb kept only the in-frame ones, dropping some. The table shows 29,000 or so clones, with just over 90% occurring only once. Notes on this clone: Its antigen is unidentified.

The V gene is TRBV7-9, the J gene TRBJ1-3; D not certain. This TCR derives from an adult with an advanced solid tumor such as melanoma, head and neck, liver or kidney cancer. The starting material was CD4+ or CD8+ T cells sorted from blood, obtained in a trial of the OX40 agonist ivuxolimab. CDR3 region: CASSLGSPGNTIYF. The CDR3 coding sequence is TGTGCCAGCAGCTTAGGGAGTCCTGGAAACACCATATATTTT.